The clone carrying this TCR beta chain was seen only once. This sample was taken from a study of blood T cell repertoires in COVID-19. On the study more broadly: Researchers got acute and convalescent COVID-19 samples from the United States, Italy and Spain. PBMCs, B-cell-depleted T cells, or T cells provided the cDNA or gDNA that made up the material.

CDR3 size: 14 residues. V dropped 3 bases and J dropped 1 base, with 11 bases sitting between them. Looked up from germline, CDR1 is DFQATT and CDR2 is SNEGSKA (reference sequence). Per the study methods: Nucleated cell number was recorded as an estimate derived from reference gene primer amplification. The assay was immunoSEQ multiplex PCR, and TCRdb's table has in-frame clones only and misses some. V, J and clone size are those of that table, while D and trimming were read from the DNA. This table holds some 83,000 clones, about nine tenths found once. The specimen was peripheral blood. The rearrangement uses TRBV20-1 and TRBJ2-3; possible D gene TRBD2, 5 bases. The TCR comes from a man over 45 with acute or convalescent COVID-19. Written as DNA, the CDR3 is TGCAGTGCTAGTGAGCTAGCAGGCACAGATACGCAGTATTTT. Its protein product is CSASELAGTDTQYF.